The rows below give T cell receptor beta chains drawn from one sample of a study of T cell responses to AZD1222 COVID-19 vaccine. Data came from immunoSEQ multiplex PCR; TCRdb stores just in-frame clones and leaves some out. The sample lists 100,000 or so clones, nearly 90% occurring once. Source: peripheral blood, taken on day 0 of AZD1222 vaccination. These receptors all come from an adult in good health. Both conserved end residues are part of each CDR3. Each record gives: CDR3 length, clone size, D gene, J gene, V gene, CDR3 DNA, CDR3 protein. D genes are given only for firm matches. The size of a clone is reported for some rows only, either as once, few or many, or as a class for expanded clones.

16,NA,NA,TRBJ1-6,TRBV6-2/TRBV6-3,TGTGCCAGCAGTCCCGGTGGAGGGCGATATAATTCACCCCTCCACTTT,CASSPGGGRYNSPLHF
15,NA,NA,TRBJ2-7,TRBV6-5,TGTGCCAGCTGGGACCTACTTGGGCGGGGAGCCGAGCAGTACTTC,CASWDLLGRGAEQYF
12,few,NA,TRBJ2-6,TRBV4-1,TGCGCCAGCAGCCAAGATCCCAACGTCCTGACTTTC,CASSQDPNVLTF
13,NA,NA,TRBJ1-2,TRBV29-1,TGCAGCGTGGAAAGGCGGTGGGGGGCAGGCTACACCTTC,CSVERRWGAGYTF
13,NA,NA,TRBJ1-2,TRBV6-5,TGTGCCAGCAGTTGGAGCCAGGGTTTCGGCTACACCTTC,CASSWSQGFGYTF
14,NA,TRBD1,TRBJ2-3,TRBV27,TGTGCCAGCAAATCGGGACAGTACACAGATACGCAGTATTTT,CASKSGQYTDTQYF
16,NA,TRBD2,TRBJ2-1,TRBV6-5,TGTGCCAGCAGTTACCCCTCGCGGGAGGGCCGAAATGAGCAGTTCTTC,CASSYPSREGRNEQFF
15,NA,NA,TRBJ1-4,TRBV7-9,TGTGCCAGCAGCTTAGTCAGGGGCTCTAATGAAAAACTGTTTTTT,CASSLVRGSNEKLFF
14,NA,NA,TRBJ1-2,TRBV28,TGTGCCAGCAGTTTAACATCCTTAGGGGACGGCTACACCTTC,CASSLTSLGDGYTF
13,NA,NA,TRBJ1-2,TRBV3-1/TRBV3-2,TGTGCCAGCAGCCAGGCAGGGGCCTATGGCTACACCTTC,CASSQAGAYGYTF
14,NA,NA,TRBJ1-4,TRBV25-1,TGTGCCAGCAGTGATTCTCAGGGAGGTGAAAAACTGTTTTTT,CASSDSQGGEKLFF
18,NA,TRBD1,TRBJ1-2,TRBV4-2,TGTGCCAGCAGCCAAGACCCCCCGGGACAGGGCGTAATCTATGGCTACACCTTC,CASSQDPPGQGVIYGYTF
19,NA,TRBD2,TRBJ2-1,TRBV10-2,TGCGCCAGCAGCCAGCGGGGACTAGCGGGGGGGAGCTCCTACAATGAGCAGTTCTTC,CASSQRGLAGGSSYNEQFF
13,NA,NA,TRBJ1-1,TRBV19,TGTGCCAGTAGTATAGATTGGTACACTGAAGCTTTCTTT,CASSIDWYTEAFF
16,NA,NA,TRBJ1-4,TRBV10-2,TGCGCCAGCAGTGAGTGGGGGGGGCCGCTTAATGAAAAACTGTTTTTT,CASSEWGGPLNEKLFF
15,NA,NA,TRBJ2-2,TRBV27,TGTGCCAGCACGTGGTCCGGGGGGAACACCGGGGAGCTGTTTTTT,CASTWSGGNTGELFF
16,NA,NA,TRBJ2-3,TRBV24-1,TGTGCCACCAGTGATCCGACGGGACTTGGCACAGATACGCAGTATTTT,CATSDPTGLGTDTQYF
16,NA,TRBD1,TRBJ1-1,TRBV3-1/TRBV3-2,TGTGCCAGCAGCCAAAGCCTGACAGGGGGCCGGACTGAAGCTTTCTTT,CASSQSLTGGRTEAFF